These 32 T cell receptor beta chains were all obtained from the same sample, sequenced in a study of cytomegalovirus exposure and HLA in healthy donors. In the PCR, 60 Vbeta and 13 Jbeta primers were used. TCRdb keeps only in-frame clones here, not all; method: immunoSEQ multiplex PCR. Found here are roughly 36,000 clones, about 80% of them singletons; the top ten hold around 5.8%. Sequencing used PBMCs. All receptors come from a male donor in good health and CMV-seronegative.

The rearrangement uses TRBV5-4 and TRBJ2-1, with D unclear. Trimming left V 0 bases short and J 6 bases short, with 10 bases between. Germline lookup yields CDR1 SGHNT and CDR2 YYREEE (reference sequence). The CDR3 extends over 14 amino acids. The CDR3 DNA follows: TGTGCCAGCAGCTTGGATCAGTTTCGCAATGAGCAGTTCTTC. Translating gives CASSLDQFRNEQFF.

The chain couples TRBV5-1 to TRBJ2-7; possible D gene TRBD2, 6 bases. The germline gives CDR1 SGHRS, CDR2 YFSETQ. V lost 5 bases and J lost 6, with 12 bases in between. CDR3 length: 12 amino acids. For the CDR3, the DNA is TGCGCCAGCAGGAGGGGAGGTGGCGAGCAGTACTTC. Its protein is CASRRGGGEQYF.

The chain has TRBV7-6 and TRBJ1-1; no definite D call. The CDR3 runs to 14 residues. Trimming took off 4 bases at V and 5 bases at J, with 14 bases between the two ends. Germline CDR1 SGHVS, CDR2 FNYEAQ. DNA for the CDR3: TGTGCCAGCAGCTCGAGGGAGGGTGAAACTGAAGCTTTCTTT. Amino acid sequence: CASSSREGETEAFF. The complete variable domain, with remaining parts taken from reference TRBV7-6 and TRBJ1-1, reads GAGVSQSPRYKVTKRGQDVALRCDPISGHVSLYWYRQALGQGPEFLTYFNYEAQQDKSGLPNDRFSAERPEGSISTLTIQRTEQRDSAMYRCASSSREGETEAFFGQGTRLTVV.

The J gene is TRBJ1-1, the V gene TRBV5-1; no clear D. Germline-derived CDR1 and CDR2 are SGHRS and YFSETQ. The germline V and J ends were trimmed by 0 bases and 0 bases, with 6 bases remaining between them. The CDR3 extends over 14 amino acids. The CDR3 sequence is CASSLDVMNTEAFF. The CDR3 nucleotides are TGCGCCAGCAGCTTGGATGTAATGAACACTGAAGCTTTCTTT.

The gene calls are TRBV28 and TRBJ1-4; D unclear. The CDR3 is 13 residues long. V lost 5 bases to trimming and J lost 4 bases, with 8 bases between them. Germline values: CDR1 MDHEN, CDR2 SYDVKM. CDR3 in amino acids: CASSPYSNEKLFF. In DNA form, the CDR3 reads TGTGCCAGCAGTCCCTACAGTAATGAAAAACTGTTTTTT.

This sequence joins TRBV5-6 and TRBJ1-1; possible D gene TRBD1, 6 bases. There are 14 residues in the CDR3. Germline V gene data show CDR1 as SGHDT and CDR2 as YYEEEE. V lost 4 bases, J lost 4 bases, and 14 bases lay in between. CDR3 residues: CASSVGGAGTEAFF. The CDR3 bases are TGTGCCAGCAGCGTCGGGGGGGCTGGCACTGAAGCTTTCTTT.

This clone was seen a few times. The chain uses TRBV28 and TRBJ1-3; no definite D call. The CDR3 runs to 16 residues. CDR1 is MDHEN and CDR2 is SYDVKM in the germline V gene. V was clipped by 6 bases and J by 4 bases, with 19 bases between them. The DNA for the CDR3 is TGTGCCAGCAGCATGGCCGGGAGGGCCGCGGGAAACACCATATATTTT. It codes for CASSMAGRAAGNTIYF.

V usage is TRBV29-1 and J usage is TRBJ1-2; 8 bases align to TRBD1. J was trimmed by 4 bases and V by 7 bases; bases with no gene match: 5. Looked up from germline, CDR1 is SQVTM and CDR2 is ANQGSEA. CDR3 length: 12 amino acids. The CDR3 sequence: CSGDRGVYGYTF. CDR3 nucleotides: TGCAGCGGCGACAGGGGAGTCTATGGCTACACCTTC.

The rearrangement links TRBV28 to TRBJ1-4; TRBD1 aligns across 7 bases. This CDR3 is 14 amino acids long. Germline CDR1 and CDR2: MDHEN and SYDVKM. V dropped 5 bases and J dropped 8; count of bases not matched to a gene: 8. CDR3 region: CASSALTGTEKLFF. For the CDR3, the DNA is TGTGCCAGCAGTGCTTTGACAGGGACCGAAAAACTGTTTTTT.

The J gene is TRBJ2-7, the V gene TRBV27; 14 bases align to TRBD2. This CDR3 has 16 residues. Germline V lookup: CDR1 MNHEY, CDR2 SMNVEV (reference sequence). The junction had 7 bases not matched to a gene; V was cut back by 5 bases and J by 4 bases. DNA of the CDR3: TGTGCCAGCAGTCCCGGGACTAGCGGGGGTTTGTACGAGCAGTACTTC. The encoded protein is CASSPGTSGGLYEQYF.

The chain is built from TRBV10-1 and TRBJ2-7, with 10 nucleotides matching TRBD1. The CDR3 extends over 13 amino acids. V shed 4 bases, J shed 6 bases, and the junction held 3 bases outside the gene matches. The germline CDR1 and CDR2 sequences are WNHNN and SYGVQD (reference sequence). As DNA, the CDR3 is TGCGCCAGCAGTGCATGGACAGGGGGCGAGCAGTACTTC. This encodes CASSAWTGGEQYF.

The chain recombines TRBV27 with TRBJ2-1, with TRBD2 matching 7 bases. Germline CDR1 reads MNHEY; CDR2 reads SMNVEV (reference sequence). Unmatched junction bases numbered 2, after V lost 2 bases and J lost 13 bases. The CDR3 contains 11 residues. CDR3 loop: CASSLGLVQFF. CDR3 DNA sequence: TGTGCCAGCAGTTTAGGACTAGTACAGTTCTTC.

The rearrangement uses TRBV5-1 and TRBJ2-3, with 9 bases aligning to TRBD1. The length of the CDR3 is 16 residues. Germline CDR1 SGHRS, CDR2 YFSETQ. The trim removed 0 bases at V and 6 bases at J, leaving 8 bases unmatched. CDR3 nucleotides: TGCGCCAGCAGCTTGGCGATACAGGGGGCAATCGATACGCAGTATTTT. It yields the protein CASSLAIQGAIDTQYF.

Notes on this clone: Other DNA variants within this sample encode the same CDR3. The V call is TRBV5-6, the J call TRBJ1-2; the match to TRBD1 covers 12 bases. Germline V CDR1 and CDR2: SGHDT, YYEEEE. Trimming cost V 4 bases and J 7 bases; bases outside gene matches: 5. The CDR3 runs 14 residues. This CDR3 is CASSPGTGGFGYTF. CDR3 DNA: TGTGCCAGCAGCCCTGGGACAGGGGGCTTTGGCTACACCTTC.

The J gene is TRBJ1-1, the V gene TRBV7-9; 7 positions match TRBD1. The CDR3 runs to 13 residues. Trimming took 9 bases from V and 0 from J; bases not matched to a gene: 4. CDR1 and CDR2 (germline): SEHNR, FQNEAQ (reference sequence). CDR3 in DNA: TGTGCCAGTTGGGACAGCATGAACACTGAAGCTTTCTTT. As protein: CASWDSMNTEAFF.

The rearrangement uses TRBV27 and TRBJ2-1; TRBD2 aligns across 8 bases. The V segment lost 0 bases and the J segment 6 bases; nucleotides outside the gene matches: 7. From germline, CDR1 is MNHEY and CDR2 SMNVEV (reference sequence). This CDR3 comprises 16 residues. This chain's CDR3 is CASSLSSGGPLNEQFF. CDR3 bases: TGTGCCAGCAGTTTATCGAGCGGGGGACCCCTCAATGAGCAGTTCTTC.

The rearrangement links TRBV27 to TRBJ2-1; possible D gene TRBD1, 5 bases. V lost 2 bases and J 12 bases, leaving 14 bases between the germline ends. Germline V gene data show CDR1 as MNHEY and CDR2 as SMNVEV (reference sequence). The CDR3 is 13 residues long. CDR3 in amino acids: CASSLKGPWRQFF. The CDR3 DNA sequence: TGTGCCAGCAGTTTAAAGGGGCCTTGGAGGCAGTTCTTC.

This chain uses TRBV15 with TRBJ2-7, with 8 bases aligning to TRBD1. There are 13 residues in the CDR3. CDR1 and CDR2 (germline): LNHNV, YYDKDF (reference sequence). J was trimmed by 4 bases and V by 5 bases; bases with no gene match: 4. The CDR3 reads CATSSDRGYEQYF. The CDR3 coding sequence is TGTGCCACCAGCTCAGACAGGGGATACGAGCAGTACTTC.

This chain uses TRBV7-3 with TRBJ2-7; perhaps TRBD2 as D (5 bases). CDR3 size: 13 residues. Germline V gives CDR1 SGHTA, CDR2 FQGTGA. Deletions cut 1 base from V and 7 bases from J, with 11 bases between. CDR3 in amino acids: CASSLSKRGEQYF. Written as DNA, the CDR3 is TGTGCCAGCAGCTTAAGTAAGCGAGGGGAGCAGTACTTC. The variable domain in full, with the rest retrieved from reference TRBV7-3 and TRBJ2-7, is GAGVSQTPSNKVTEKGKYVELRCDPISGHTALYWYRQSLGQGPEFLIYFQGTGAADDSGLPNDRFFAVRPEGSVSTLKIQRTERGDSAVYLCASSLSKRGEQYFGPGTRLTVT.

This clone turned up a few times. The rearrangement joins TRBV2 to TRBJ1-6; maybe TRBD1 (6 bases). V was pared by 6 bases and J by 7 bases, with 13 bases between. The CDR3 is made up of 14 amino acids. Germline V CDR1 and CDR2: SNHLY, FYNNEI. The CDR3 DNA follows: TGTGCCAGCAGGACCGGGACACAAAATTCACCCCTCCACTTT. The encoded protein is CASRTGTQNSPLHF.

This chain links TRBV5-6 with TRBJ1-2; 12 nucleotides agree with TRBD1. CDR1 is SGHDT and CDR2 is YYEEEE in the germline V gene. The CDR3 is made up of 14 amino acids. Trimming took 5 bases from V and 7 from J; bases not matched to a gene: 6. The CDR3 protein is CASSWDRGLLGYTF. The DNA of the CDR3 is TGTGCCAGCAGTTGGGACAGGGGGCTTCTTGGCTACACCTTC.

The chain is built from TRBV7-8 and TRBJ2-7; TRBD2 matches at 11 bases. Germline assignment: CDR1 SGHVS and CDR2 FQNEAQ. CDR3 length: 14 residues. J lost 5 bases, V lost 6 bases, and 6 bases had no gene match. This CDR3 is CASSFSGRADEQYF. The CDR3 nucleotides are TGTGCCAGCAGTTTTAGCGGGAGGGCCGACGAGCAGTACTTC.

This chain links TRBV6-5 with TRBJ1-2; tentative D call: TRBD1 (6 bases). Trimming left V 5 bases short and J 5 bases short, with 12 bases between. In germline, CDR1 is MNHEY, CDR2 SVGAGI. CDR3 size: 13 residues. The CDR3 bases are TGTGCCAGCAGTCTCCGACAGGAATATGGCTACACCTTC. This gives the protein CASSLRQEYGYTF.

This clone came up a few times. V is TRBV5-1 and J is TRBJ2-4; 10 bases line up with TRBD1. CDR3 length: 14 amino acids. With 4 bases clipped from V and 7 bases from J, the junction kept 5 bases outside the gene matches. Germline assignment: CDR1 SGHRS and CDR2 YFSETQ. The CDR3 DNA reads TGCGCCAGCAGCCCGACAGGGGGCGGGAACATTCAGTACTTC. Protein: CASSPTGGGNIQYF.

The DNA of the CDR3 is TGTGCCAGTAGTATTGGCAGAACCTACGAGCAGTACTTC. It translates to CASSIGRTYEQYF. This rearrangement joins TRBV19 to TRBJ2-7; D gene uncertain. The V gene's germline CDR1 is LNHDA and CDR2 SQIVND (reference sequence). CDR3 length: 13 residues. Trimming removed 3 bases from V and 2 bases from J, with 8 bases in between.

The chain is built from TRBV25-1 and TRBJ2-1; D perhaps matches TRBD2 (5 bases). The germline CDR1 and CDR2 sequences are MGHDK and SYGVNS. Trimming stripped 2 bases from V and 9 bases from J, with 17 bases between. The CDR3 is made up of 15 amino acids. Here the CDR3 DNA reads TGTGCCAGCAGTGAACCCCGACTGGGGAGTGGTGAGCAGTTCTTC. It encodes CASSEPRLGSGEQFF.

In its sample, this clone was seen a few times. The gene calls are TRBV6-6 and TRBJ1-5, with 10 bases fitting TRBD1. V lost 6 bases to trimming and J lost 1 base; unmatched junction nucleotides: 6. The CDR3 is 16 amino acids. Germline V gene lookup returns CDR1 MNHNY and CDR2 SVGAGI (reference sequence). CDR3 region: CASSRQGARSNQPQHF. The CDR3 coding sequence is TGTGCCAGCAGCCGACAGGGGGCGAGGAGCAATCAGCCCCAGCATTTT.

This CDR3 reads CASSRTGTSGRGREQFF. For the CDR3, the DNA is TGCGCCAGCAGCCGAACCGGGACTAGCGGGAGAGGTCGTGAGCAGTTCTTC. The V call is TRBV4-3, the J call TRBJ2-1; 14 bases are a match to TRBD2. The CDR3 loop spans 17 amino acids. CDR1 is LGHNA and CDR2 is YSLEER in the germline V gene. V trimming: 4 bases; J trimming: 9 bases; junction bases outside the gene matches: 11.

V and J are TRBV18 and TRBJ2-7, with 8 bases matching TRBD2. The V and J ends lost 0 bases and 9 bases, in that order; junction bases with no gene match: 10. The CDR3 is 15 residues long. Germline CDR1 is KGHSH and CDR2 is LQKENI. CDR3 in DNA: TGTGCCAGCTCACCACCATCCCAAGCGGGAGAAGTGCAGTACTTC. Translating gives CASSPPSQAGEVQYF.

The J gene is TRBJ2-1, the V gene TRBV14; D is ambiguous. This CDR3 has 17 residues. The germline V gene encodes CDR1 SGHDN and CDR2 FVKESK. The V end lost 1 base, the J end lost 2 bases, and 15 bases lay between the germline ends. The CDR3 reads CASSQATSSTPYNEQFF. CDR3 bases: TGTGCCAGCAGCCAAGCGACTTCCTCAACGCCCTACAATGAGCAGTTCTTC.

This chain links TRBV6-5 with TRBJ2-7; 12 positions agree with TRBD2. Trimming cost V 6 bases and J 3 bases; bases outside gene matches: 6. The CDR3 is 15 residues long. Germline CDR1 reads MNHEY; CDR2 reads SVGAGI. CDR3 nucleotides: TGTGCCAGCAGCCGCCGACTAGCGGGGGACTACGAGCAGTACTTC. The encoded protein is CASSRRLAGDYEQYF.

This clone was seen more than once but under ten times. V usage is TRBV2 and J usage is TRBJ2-5, with TRBD2 as a possible D gene (5 bases). The CDR3 totals 13 residues. V lost 6 bases and J 5 bases, leaving 13 bases between the germline ends. CDR1 is SNHLY, CDR2 FYNNEI, per germline. The CDR3 bases are TGTGCCAGCAGCGTCATCGGGGTTGAGACCCAGTACTTC. Protein product: CASSVIGVETQYF. The full variable domain, completed using reference TRBV2 and TRBJ2-5, is EPEVTQTPSHQVTQMGQEVILRCVPISNHLYFYWYRQILGQKVEFLVSFYNNEISEKSEIFDDQFSVERPDGSNFTLKIRSTKLEDSAMYFCASSVIGVETQYFGPGTRLLVL.